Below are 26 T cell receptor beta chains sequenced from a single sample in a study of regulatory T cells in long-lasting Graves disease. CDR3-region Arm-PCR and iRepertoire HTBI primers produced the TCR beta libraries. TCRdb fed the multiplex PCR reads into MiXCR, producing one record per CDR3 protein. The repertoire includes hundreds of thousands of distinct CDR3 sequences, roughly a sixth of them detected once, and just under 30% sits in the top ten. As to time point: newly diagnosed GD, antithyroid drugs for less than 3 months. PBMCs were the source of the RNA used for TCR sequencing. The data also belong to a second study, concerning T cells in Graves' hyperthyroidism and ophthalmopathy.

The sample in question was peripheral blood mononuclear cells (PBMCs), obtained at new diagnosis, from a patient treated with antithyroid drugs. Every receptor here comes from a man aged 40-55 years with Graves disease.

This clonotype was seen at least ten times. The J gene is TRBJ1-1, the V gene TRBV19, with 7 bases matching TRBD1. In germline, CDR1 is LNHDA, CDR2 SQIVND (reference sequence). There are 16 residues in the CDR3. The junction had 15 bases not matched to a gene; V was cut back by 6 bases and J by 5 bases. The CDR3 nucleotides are TGTGCCAGTAGCTCCGGGACAGCGGACCTGGAGACTGAAGCTTTCTTT. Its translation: CASSSGTADLETEAFF.

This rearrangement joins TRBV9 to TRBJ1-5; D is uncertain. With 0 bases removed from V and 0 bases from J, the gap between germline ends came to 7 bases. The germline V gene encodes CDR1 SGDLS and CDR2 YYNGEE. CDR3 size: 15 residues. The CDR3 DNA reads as TGTGCCAGCAGCGTAGCCCCAGATAGCAATCAGCCCCAGCATTTT. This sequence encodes CASSVAPDSNQPQHF.

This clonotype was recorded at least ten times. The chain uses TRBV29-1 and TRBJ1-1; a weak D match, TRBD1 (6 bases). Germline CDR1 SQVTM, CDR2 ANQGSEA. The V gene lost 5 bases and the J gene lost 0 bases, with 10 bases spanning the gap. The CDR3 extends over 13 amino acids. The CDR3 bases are TGCAGCGTTCAAAGGGACATGAACACTGAAGCTTTCTTT. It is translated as CSVQRDMNTEAFF.

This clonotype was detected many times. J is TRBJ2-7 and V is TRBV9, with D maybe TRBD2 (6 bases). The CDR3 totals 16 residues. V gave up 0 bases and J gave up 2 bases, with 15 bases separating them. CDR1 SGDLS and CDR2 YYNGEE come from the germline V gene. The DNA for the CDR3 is TGTGCCAGCAGCGTAGGAGCGGGCAGGAGAACCTACGAGCAGTACTTC. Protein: CASSVGAGRRTYEQYF.

The chain's CDR3 is CASSLGLAGHGYTGELFF. CDR3 nucleotide sequence: TGTGCCAGCAGCCTCGGACTAGCGGGGCATGGTTACACCGGGGAGCTGTTTTTT. The chain recombines TRBV5-6 with TRBJ2-2; 12 bases fit TRBD2. The germline V gene encodes CDR1 SGHDT and CDR2 YYEEEE. This CDR3 spans 18 amino acids. The ends lost 4 bases at V and 3 bases at J; junction bases unmatched: 10.

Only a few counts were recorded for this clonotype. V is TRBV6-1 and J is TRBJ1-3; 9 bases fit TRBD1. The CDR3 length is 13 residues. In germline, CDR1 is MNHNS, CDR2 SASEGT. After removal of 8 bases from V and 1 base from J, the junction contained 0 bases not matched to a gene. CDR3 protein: CASGTGSGNTIYF. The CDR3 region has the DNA TGTGCCAGCGGGACAGGGTCTGGAAACACCATATATTTT.

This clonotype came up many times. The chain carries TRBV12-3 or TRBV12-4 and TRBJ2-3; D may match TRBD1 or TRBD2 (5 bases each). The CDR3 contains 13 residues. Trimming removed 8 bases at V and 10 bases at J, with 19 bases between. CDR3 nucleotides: TGTGCCAGCTCTCCAGGGCGTCCGGGGTCGCAGTATTTT. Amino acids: CASSPGRPGSQYF.

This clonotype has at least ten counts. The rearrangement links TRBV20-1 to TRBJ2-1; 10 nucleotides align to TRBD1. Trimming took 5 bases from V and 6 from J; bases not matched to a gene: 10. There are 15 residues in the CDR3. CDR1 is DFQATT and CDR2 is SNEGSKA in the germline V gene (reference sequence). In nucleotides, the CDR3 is TGCAGTGCTCTTAAACCCGGGACAGGGGCCAATGAGCAGTTCTTC. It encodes CSALKPGTGANEQFF.

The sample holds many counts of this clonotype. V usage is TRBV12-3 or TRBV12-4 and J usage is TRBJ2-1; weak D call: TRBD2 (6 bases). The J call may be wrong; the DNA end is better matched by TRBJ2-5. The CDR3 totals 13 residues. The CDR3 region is CASSGGDEETQYF. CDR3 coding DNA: TGTGCCAGCAGTGGCGGGGACGAAGAGACCCAGTACTTC.

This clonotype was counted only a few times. The CDR3, as DNA: TGTGCCAGCAGCCCGGGACAGGGGGAGGCCGGGGAGCTGTTTTTT. Encoded protein: CASSPGQGEAGELFF. The chain has TRBV7-2 and TRBJ2-2; 11 bases are a match to TRBD1. V shed 5 bases, J shed 6 bases, and the junction held 5 bases outside the gene matches. The CDR3 spans 15 residues. Per germline, CDR1 SGHTA and CDR2 FQGNSA.

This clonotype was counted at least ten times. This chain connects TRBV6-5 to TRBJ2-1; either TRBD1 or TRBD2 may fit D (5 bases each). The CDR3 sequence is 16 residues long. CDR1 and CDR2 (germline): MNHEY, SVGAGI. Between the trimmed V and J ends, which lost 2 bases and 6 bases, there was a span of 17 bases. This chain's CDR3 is CASSYLGVGLRNEQFF. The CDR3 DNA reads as TGTGCCAGCAGTTACCTGGGGGTAGGACTCCGCAATGAGCAGTTCTTC.

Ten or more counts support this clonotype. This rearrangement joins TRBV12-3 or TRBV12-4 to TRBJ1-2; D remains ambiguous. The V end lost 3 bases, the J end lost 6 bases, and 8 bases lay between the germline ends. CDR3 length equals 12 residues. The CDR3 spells CASSLTIHGYTF. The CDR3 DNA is TGTGCCAGCAGTTTGACAATTCATGGCTACACCTTC.

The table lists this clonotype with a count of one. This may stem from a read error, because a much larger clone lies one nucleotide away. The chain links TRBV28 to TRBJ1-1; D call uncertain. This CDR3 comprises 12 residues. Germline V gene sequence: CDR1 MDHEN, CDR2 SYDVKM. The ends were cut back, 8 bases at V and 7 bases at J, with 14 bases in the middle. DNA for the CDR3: TGTGCCAGCCGGGCGAAACCGGGTGAAGCTTTCTTT. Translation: CASRAKPGEAFF.

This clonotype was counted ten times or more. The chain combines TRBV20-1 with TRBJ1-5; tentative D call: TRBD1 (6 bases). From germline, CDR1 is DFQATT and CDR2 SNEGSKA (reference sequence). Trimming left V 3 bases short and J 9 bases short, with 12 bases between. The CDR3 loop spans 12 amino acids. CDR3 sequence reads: CSASIGGRPQHF. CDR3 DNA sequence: TGCAGTGCTAGTATAGGGGGTAGGCCCCAGCATTTT.

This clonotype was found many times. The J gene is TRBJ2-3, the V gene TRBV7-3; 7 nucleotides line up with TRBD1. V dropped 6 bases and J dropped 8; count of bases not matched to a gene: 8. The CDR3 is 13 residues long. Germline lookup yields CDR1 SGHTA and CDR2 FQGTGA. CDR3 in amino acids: CASSSDRVGTQYF. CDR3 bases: TGTGCCAGCAGTTCAGACAGGGTGGGTACGCAGTATTTT.

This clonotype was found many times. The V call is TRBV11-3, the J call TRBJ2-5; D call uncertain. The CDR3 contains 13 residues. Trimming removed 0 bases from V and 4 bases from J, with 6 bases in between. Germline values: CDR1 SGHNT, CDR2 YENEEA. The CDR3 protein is CASSLEGPETQYF. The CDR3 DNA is TGTGCCAGCAGCTTAGAGGGTCCAGAGACCCAGTACTTC.

The CDR3 coding sequence is TGTGCCAGCAGCTTAAGTACTAGCGGTAACAATGAGCAGTTCTTC. As protein: CASSLSTSGNNEQFF. The chain combines TRBV7-3 with TRBJ2-1; 8 bases agree with TRBD2. Germline assignment: CDR1 SGHTA and CDR2 FQGTGA. This CDR3 region has 15 residues. The ends lost 1 base at V and 5 bases at J; junction bases unmatched: 4. Full variable domain (missing parts from reference TRBV7-3 and TRBJ2-1): GAGVSQTPSNKVTEKGKYVELRCDPISGHTALYWYRQSLGQGPEFLIYFQGTGAADDSGLPNDRFFAVRPEGSVSTLKIQRTERGDSAVYLCASSLSTSGNNEQFFGPGTRLTVL.

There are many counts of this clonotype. In DNA, the CDR3 is TGTGCCAGCAGGGCCCTATCTGGAAACACCATATATTTT. Protein product: CASRALSGNTIYF. The chain combines TRBV2 with TRBJ1-3; D uncertain. CDR1 and CDR2 (germline): SNHLY, FYNNEI. The CDR3 has 13 residues. V shed 6 bases and J shed 1 base, with 7 bases lying between them.

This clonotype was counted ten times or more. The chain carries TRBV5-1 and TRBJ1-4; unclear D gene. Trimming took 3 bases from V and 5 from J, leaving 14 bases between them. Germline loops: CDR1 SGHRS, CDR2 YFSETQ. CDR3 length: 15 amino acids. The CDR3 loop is CASSWRGTVNEKLFF. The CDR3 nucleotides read TGCGCCAGCAGCTGGCGGGGAACAGTAAATGAAAAACTGTTTTTT.

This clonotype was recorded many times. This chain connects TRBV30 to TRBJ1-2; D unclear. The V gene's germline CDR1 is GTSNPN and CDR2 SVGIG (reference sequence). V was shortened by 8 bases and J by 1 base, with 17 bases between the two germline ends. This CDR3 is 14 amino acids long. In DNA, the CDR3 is TGTGCCCTCGCCTCTTCCCTGTTTAACTATGGCTACACCTTC. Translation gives CALASSLFNYGYTF.

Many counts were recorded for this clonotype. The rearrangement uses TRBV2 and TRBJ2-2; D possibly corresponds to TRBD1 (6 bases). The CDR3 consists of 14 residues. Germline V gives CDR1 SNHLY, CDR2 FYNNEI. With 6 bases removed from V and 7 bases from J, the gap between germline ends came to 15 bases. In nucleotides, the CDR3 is TGTGCCAGCAGCCTACAGGGATCGGTCGGGGAGCTGTTTTTT. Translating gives CASSLQGSVGELFF.

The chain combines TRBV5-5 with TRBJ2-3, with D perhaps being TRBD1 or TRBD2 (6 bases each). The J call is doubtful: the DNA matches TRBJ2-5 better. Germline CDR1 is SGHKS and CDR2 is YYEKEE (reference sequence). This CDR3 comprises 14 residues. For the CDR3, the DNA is TGTGCCAGCAGCTTAGGGGGGTTAGTAGAGACCCAGTACTTC. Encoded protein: CASSLGGLVETQYF.

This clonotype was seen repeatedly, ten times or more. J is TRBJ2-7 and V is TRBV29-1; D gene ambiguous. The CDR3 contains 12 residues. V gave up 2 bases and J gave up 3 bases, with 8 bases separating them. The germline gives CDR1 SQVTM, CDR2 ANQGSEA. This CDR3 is CSVELPGYEQYF. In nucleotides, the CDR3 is TGCAGCGTTGAACTCCCAGGCTACGAGCAGTACTTC.

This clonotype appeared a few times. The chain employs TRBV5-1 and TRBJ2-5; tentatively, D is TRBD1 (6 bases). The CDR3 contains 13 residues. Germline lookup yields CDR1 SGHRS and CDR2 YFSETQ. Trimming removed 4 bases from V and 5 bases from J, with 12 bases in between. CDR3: CASSPEGVETQYF. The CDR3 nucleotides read TGCGCCAGCAGCCCCGAGGGGGTGGAGACCCAGTACTTC.

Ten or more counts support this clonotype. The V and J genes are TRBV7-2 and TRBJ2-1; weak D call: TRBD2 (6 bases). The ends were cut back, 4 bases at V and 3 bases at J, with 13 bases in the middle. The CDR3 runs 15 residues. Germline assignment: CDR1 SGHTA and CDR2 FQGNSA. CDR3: CASSSKRASYNEQFF. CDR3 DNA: TGTGCCAGCAGCTCCAAGCGGGCTAGCTACAATGAGCAGTTCTTC.

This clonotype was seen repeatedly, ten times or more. The CDR3 sequence is CASSLPVGELFF. In DNA, the CDR3 is TGTGCCAGCAGCCTCCCCGTTGGGGAGCTGTTTTTT. J is TRBJ2-2 and V is TRBV5-6; D remains ambiguous. Germline V gene data show CDR1 as SGHDT and CDR2 as YYEEEE. V lost 4 bases to trimming and J lost 8 bases, with 9 bases between them. This CDR3 has 12 residues.